A selection of T cell receptor beta chains follows, all from one sample in a study of blood T cell repertoires in COVID-19. TCRdb's copy holds only in-frame clones and misses some; the assay was immunoSEQ multiplex PCR. The profile covers around 30,000 clones, with approximately 88% appearing a single time and approximately 0.51% taken by the ten largest. The sample was peripheral blood. The receptors come from a woman aged 40 to 50 with active or convalescent COVID-19. Both conserved end residues are part of each CDR3. The D gene is left open where the match is weak. Only some rows state a clone size, as once, few, many or a class for expanded clones.

>NA|TRBV29-1|TRBJ2-2|NA
CSVESTGELFF
TGCAGCGTTGAGAGCACCGGGGAGCTGTTTTTT
>NA|TRBV5-6|TRBJ1-1|TRBD1
CASSMPRTGGSTAFF
TGTGCCAGCAGCATGCCGCGGACAGGGGGCAGTACGGCTTTCTTT
>NA|TRBV18|TRBJ1-1|NA
CASSPELAGAFF
TGTGCCAGCTCCCCGGAACTGGCAGGGGCTTTCTTT
>NA|TRBV6-1|TRBJ1-2|TRBD1
CASSDLTGVYGYTF
TGTGCCAGCAGTGATTTAACAGGGGTCTATGGCTACACCTTC
>NA|TRBV7-6|TRBJ1-1|TRBD1
CASSLGQGGDTEAFF
TGTGCCAGCAGCTTAGGACAGGGCGGGGACACTGAAGCTTTCTTT
>NA|TRBV6-1|TRBJ2-7|NA
CASSEIIRGWYEQYF
TGTGCCAGCAGTGAAATCATCCGGGGGTGGTACGAGCAGTACTTC
>NA|TRBV29-1|TRBJ2-7|NA
CSVEGTGPYEQYF
TGCAGCGTTGAAGGCACAGGCCCCTACGAGCAGTACTTC
>NA|TRBV27|TRBJ1-2|NA
CASHGGGYGYTF
TGTGCCAGCCACGGGGGTGGCTATGGCTACACCTTC
>NA|TRBV25-1|TRBJ1-5|NA
CASSPIGGQGNQPQHF
TGTGCCAGCAGTCCCATCGGTGGGCAGGGTAATCAGCCCCAGCATTTT
>NA|TRBV3-1/TRBV3-2|TRBJ2-1|NA
CASSQPDRNYNEQFF
TGTGCCAGCAGCCAACCCGACAGAAACTACAATGAGCAGTTCTTC
>NA|TRBV2|TRBJ1-2|NA
CASHRETNYGYTF
TGTGCCAGCCACAGGGAGACTAACTATGGCTACACCTTC
>NA|TRBV28|TRBJ2-3|TRBD1
CASSSARGRADTQYF
TGTGCCAGCAGTTCCGCGAGGGGGCGAGCAGATACGCAGTATTTT
>NA|TRBV6-5|TRBJ1-5|NA
CASSYLGYNQPQHF
TGTGCCAGCAGTTATTTGGGCTACAATCAGCCCCAGCATTTT
>NA|TRBV9|TRBJ2-7|TRBD1
CASSLTGQAIYEQYF
TGTGCCAGCAGCCTCACGGGACAGGCTATCTACGAGCAGTACTTC
>NA|TRBV6-2/TRBV6-3|TRBJ1-5|NA
CASSLDGGAGQPQHF
TGTGCCAGCAGTTTGGACGGAGGGGCTGGTCAGCCCCAGCATTTT
>NA|TRBV5-8|TRBJ2-5|NA
CASSLLVSQETQYF
TGTGCCAGCAGCTTGTTAGTTTCTCAAGAGACCCAGTACTTC
>NA|TRBV6-5|TRBJ2-7|NA
CASRGVSYEQYF
TGTGCCAGCAGAGGAGTCTCCTACGAGCAGTACTTC
>NA|TRBV2|TRBJ2-5|NA
CASTGRETQYF
TGTGCCAGCACAGGGAGGGAGACCCAGTACTTC
>NA|TRBV3-1/TRBV3-2|TRBJ2-2|NA
CASSHQWGHLNTGELFF
TGTGCCAGCAGCCATCAATGGGGCCATCTTAACACCGGGGAGCTGTTTTTT
>NA|TRBV10-1|TRBJ2-5|TRBD1
CASSESQGRGETQYF
TGCGCCAGCAGTGAGTCACAGGGGCGTGGGGAGACCCAGTACTTC
>NA|TRBV5-8|TRBJ2-7|NA
CASSLDSFYYEQYF
TGTGCCAGCAGCTTGGACTCGTTTTACTACGAGCAGTACTTC
>NA|TRBV5-4|TRBJ1-4|TRBD1
CASSLTTGVSTNEKLFF
TGTGCCAGCAGCTTGACCACAGGGGTGTCAACTAATGAAAAACTGTTTTTT
>NA|TRBV28|TRBJ1-1|NA
CASSQGREAFF
TGTGCCAGCTCCCAGGGGCGGGAGGCTTTCTTT
>NA|TRBV28|TRBJ1-1|NA
CASRYLVGPNTEAFF
TGTGCCAGCAGATACCTTGTCGGTCCGAACACTGAAGCTTTCTTT
>NA|TRBV25-1|TRBJ2-7|NA
CASSESGRTYEQYF
TGTGCCAGCAGTGAATCTGGCAGAACCTACGAGCAGTACTTC
>NA|TRBV7-3|TRBJ2-7|TRBD1
CASSLIGDRVNEQYF
TGTGCCAGCAGCTTAATAGGCGACAGGGTCAACGAGCAGTACTTC
>NA|TRBV10-3|TRBJ2-5|TRBD2
CAISQREWETQYF
TGTGCCATCAGCCAGCGGGAGTGGGAGACCCAGTACTTC
>NA|TRBV2|TRBJ2-5|NA
CASSVQVLPGETQYF
TGTGCCAGCAGTGTACAGGTTCTACCCGGAGAGACCCAGTACTTC
>NA|TRBV4-1|TRBJ2-1|NA
CASSQDLGYSVYNEQFF
TGCGCCAGCAGCCAAGATCTCGGGTACTCTGTCTACAATGAGCAGTTCTTC
>NA|TRBV18|TRBJ1-3|TRBD1
CASSPGTGGNTIYF
TGTGCCAGCTCACCCGGGACAGGGGGAAACACCATATATTTT
>NA|TRBV7-2|TRBJ1-2|NA
CASSIDGDNYGYTF
TGTGCCAGCAGCATAGACGGAGATAACTATGGCTACACCTTC
>NA|TRBV3-1/TRBV3-2|TRBJ2-1|TRBD2
CASSQGRLAGGLGYEQFF
TGTGCCAGCAGCCAAGGAAGACTAGCGGGAGGTCTAGGGTATGAGCAGTTCTTC
>NA|TRBV18|TRBJ1-1|NA
CASSPTSPGGNTEAFF
TGTGCCAGCTCACCAACCTCCCCGGGAGGGAACACTGAAGCTTTCTTT
>NA|TRBV5-1|TRBJ2-2|NA
CASSLRTGHLDGELFF
TGCGCCAGCAGCCTGAGGACTGGCCACCTAGACGGGGAGCTGTTTTTT
>NA|TRBV2|TRBJ2-7|TRBD1
CAILTGTGGTYEQYF
TGTGCCATCCTCACCGGGACAGGGGGTACCTACGAGCAGTACTTC
>once|TRBV6-5|TRBJ2-7|NA
CASSRRVAAAYEQYF
TGTGCCAGCAGCCGACGGGTAGCGGCCGCCTACGAGCAGTACTTC
>NA|TRBV7-7|TRBJ2-7|TRBD1
CASSQGTGYSYEQYF
TGTGCTAGCAGCCAGGGGACAGGGTACTCCTACGAGCAGTACTTC
>NA|TRBV2|TRBJ2-5|TRBD2
CASTMLAGAPETQYF
TGTGCCAGCACTATGCTAGCGGGAGCACCAGAGACCCAGTACTTC
>NA|TRBV19|TRBJ2-2|NA
CASSIEGRNTGELFF
TGTGCCAGTAGTATAGAGGGCAGGAACACCGGGGAGCTGTTTTTT
>NA|TRBV27|TRBJ2-5|TRBD1
CASSRFQGAETQYF
TGTGCCAGCAGTCGGTTCCAGGGGGCAGAGACCCAGTACTTC
>NA|TRBV28|TRBJ2-7|NA
CASRRIRGGEQYF
TGTGCCAGCCGTAGAATAAGGGGGGGGGAGCAGTACTTC
>few|TRBV7-6|TRBJ2-6|NA
CASSPSAGANVLTF
TGTGCCAGCAGTCCTTCGGCTGGGGCCAACGTCCTGACTTTC
>NA|TRBV11-2|TRBJ2-2|NA
CASSLWQVGTGELFF
TGTGCCAGCAGCTTGTGGCAGGTTGGCACCGGGGAGCTGTTTTTT
>NA|TRBV6-2/TRBV6-3|TRBJ2-1|TRBD2
CASSYSLIAGGPYNEQFF
TGTGCCAGCAGTTACTCTCTGATAGCGGGGGGTCCATACAATGAGCAGTTCTTC
>NA|TRBV27|TRBJ1-1|NA
CASSLTSVSNTEAFF
TGTGCCAGCAGTTTAACAAGTGTCTCAAACACTGAAGCTTTCTTT
>NA|TRBV2|TRBJ2-3|NA
CASSDWRQRSDTQYF
TGTGCCAGCAGTGATTGGCGACAGAGGTCAGATACGCAGTATTTT
>NA|TRBV6-6|TRBJ1-1|NA
CASSYSQGIEAFF
TGTGCCAGCAGTTACTCTCAGGGTATTGAAGCTTTCTTT
>few|TRBV7-9|TRBJ2-1|NA
CASSSRGASNNEQFF
TGTGCCAGCAGCTCCCGAGGCGCCTCGAACAATGAGCAGTTCTTC
>NA|TRBV4-1|TRBJ1-1|NA
CASSQGPSVNTEAFF
TGCGCCAGCAGCCAAGGTCCCTCAGTGAACACTGAAGCTTTCTTT
>few|TRBV7-9|TRBJ1-3|TRBD1
CASSLGTGEGNTIYF
TGTGCCAGCAGCTTAGGGACAGGCGAGGGAAACACCATATATTTT